Presented here are 4 T cell receptor beta chains from one specimen sequenced in a study of blood T cell repertoires in COVID-19. Profiling relied on immunoSEQ multiplex PCR, and the TCRdb table lists in-frame clones only, not all of them. The profile covers about 400,000 clones, with 85% to 90% appearing a single time and 1.5% to 2% taken by the ten largest. Source material: PBMCs or T cells enriched from blood (not recorded which). The receptor set was obtained from a woman aged 25-40 years who had recovered from COVID-19.

This clone was picked up a small number of times. The gene calls are TRBV2 and TRBJ1-2; D uncertain. Germline-derived CDR1 and CDR2 are SNHLY and FYNNEI. Trimming shortened V by 3 bases and J by 0 bases, and 2 bases separated the two germline ends. CDR3 length: 12 amino acids. CDR3 in amino acids: CASSDTNYGYTF. Written as DNA, the CDR3 is TGTGCCAGCAGTGACACTAACTATGGCTACACCTTC.

A few counts support this clone. In the same sample, other DNA sequences code for this CDR3. The J gene is TRBJ1-4, the V gene TRBV19, with 8 bases that match TRBD1. The germline V gene encodes CDR1 LNHDA and CDR2 SQIVND (reference sequence). This CDR3 is built from 15 residues. Trimming cost V 5 bases and J 0 bases; bases outside gene matches: 2. CDR3 residues: CASSSQGATNEKLFF. CDR3 in DNA: TGTGCCAGTAGTTCACAGGGGGCAACTAATGAAAAACTGTTTTTT.

V usage is TRBV20-1 and J usage is TRBJ1-5; a weak D match, TRBD1 (5 bases). Germline CDR1 reads DFQATT; CDR2 reads SNEGSKA (reference sequence). This CDR3 contains 11 residues. The V and J ends lost 6 bases and 11 bases respectively, with 14 bases between them. The CDR3 sequence is CSAAARGAQHF. The CDR3 DNA is TGCAGTGCGGCGGCTCGGGGGGCCCAGCATTTT.

Here the CDR3 DNA reads TGCGCCAGCAGCCCACCTCCCCGCCCCCCAGGACATCGCAATCAGCCCCAGCATTTT. Protein: CASSPPPRPPGHRNQPQHF. The chain recombines TRBV5-1 with TRBJ1-5, with a weak D call TRBD1 (5 bases). Looked up from germline, CDR1 is SGHRS and CDR2 is YFSETQ. The V gene lost 4 bases and the J gene lost 2 bases, with 25 bases spanning the gap. The CDR3 contains 19 residues. Filled out from reference TRBV5-1 and TRBJ1-5, the complete variable domain reads KAGVTQTPRYLIKTRGQQVTLSCSPISGHRSVSWYQQTPGQGLQFLFEYFSETQRNKGNFPGRFSGRQFSNSRSEMNVSTLELGDSALYLCASSPPPRPPGHRNQPQHFGDGTRLSIL.